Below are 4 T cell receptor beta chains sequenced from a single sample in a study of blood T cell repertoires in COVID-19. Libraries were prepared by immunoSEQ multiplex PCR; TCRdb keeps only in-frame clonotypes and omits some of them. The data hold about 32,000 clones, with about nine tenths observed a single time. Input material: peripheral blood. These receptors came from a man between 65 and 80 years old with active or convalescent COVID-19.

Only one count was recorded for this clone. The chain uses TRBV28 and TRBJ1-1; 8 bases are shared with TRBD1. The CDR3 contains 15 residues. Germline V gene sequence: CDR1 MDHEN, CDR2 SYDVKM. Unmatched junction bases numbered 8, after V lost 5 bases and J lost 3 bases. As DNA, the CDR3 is TGTGCCAGCAGTGCTTTTAGACAGGGGTACACTGAAGCTTTCTTT. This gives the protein CASSAFRQGYTEAFF.

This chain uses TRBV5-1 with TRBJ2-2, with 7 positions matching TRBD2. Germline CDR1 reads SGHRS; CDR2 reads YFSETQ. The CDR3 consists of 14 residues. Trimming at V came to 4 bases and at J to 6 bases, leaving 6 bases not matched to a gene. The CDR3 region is CASSGGLGPGELFF. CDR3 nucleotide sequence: TGCGCCAGCAGCGGAGGACTAGGGCCCGGGGAGCTGTTTTTT.

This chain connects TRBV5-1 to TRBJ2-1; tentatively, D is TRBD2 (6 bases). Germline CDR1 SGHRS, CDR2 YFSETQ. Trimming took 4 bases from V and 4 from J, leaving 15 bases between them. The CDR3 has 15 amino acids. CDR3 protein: CASSAGGSLYNEQFF. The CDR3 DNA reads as TGCGCCAGCAGCGCTGGAGGGTCCCTTTACAATGAGCAGTTCTTC. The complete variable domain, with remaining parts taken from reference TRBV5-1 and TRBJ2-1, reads KAGVTQTPRYLIKTRGQQVTLSCSPISGHRSVSWYQQTPGQGLQFLFEYFSETQRNKGNFPGRFSGRQFSNSRSEMNVSTLELGDSALYLCASSAGGSLYNEQFFGPGTRLTVL.

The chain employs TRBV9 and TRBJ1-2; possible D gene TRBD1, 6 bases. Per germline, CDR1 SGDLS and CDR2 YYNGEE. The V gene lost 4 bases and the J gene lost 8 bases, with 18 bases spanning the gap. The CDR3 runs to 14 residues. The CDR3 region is CASSTGGPLRGYTF. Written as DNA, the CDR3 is TGTGCCAGCAGCACTGGGGGCCCCCTGCGGGGCTACACCTTC.